The clone carrying this TCR beta chain was seen ten or more times. What it binds is not known. Per germline, CDR1 MGHDK and CDR2 SYGVNS. Trimming removed 2 bases from V and 5 bases from J, with 11 bases in between. CDR3 size: 14 residues. The sample belongs to a study of CD8 T cells in ankylosing spondylitis. General study points: CD8+ disease-linked clones were present at relatively low frequencies in blood. The clones that were linked to disease were reported to be significantly enriched in matched synovial fluid samples from ankylosing spondylitis patients.

Each TCR beta library was made by quantitative 5'-RACE that incorporated molecular barcodes. MiXCR, run by TCRdb on the 5' RACE reads, gives a single entry per CDR3 protein. The sample records roughly 150,000 distinct CDR3 sequences, 9.8% being singletons. The sequence was obtained from a female donor with ankylosing spondylitis or in good health (not recorded which). The chain is built from TRBV25-1 and TRBJ2-3, with TRBD1 as a possible D gene (5 bases). The sequenced sample consisted of blood, either unsorted or a sorted T cell fraction (not recorded which). For the CDR3, the DNA is TGTGCCAGCAGTGAACGGCGTGGACAAGATACGCAGTATTTT. Translation: CASSERRGQDTQYF.